This T cell receptor (beta chain) was identified in a study of T cell responses to AZD1222 COVID-19 vaccine. Assay used: immunoSEQ multiplex PCR; TCRdb lists only in-frame clones, some missing. The repertoire holds some 150,000 clones, with 90% as singletons. The CDR3 consists of 14 residues. The V gene lost 6 bases and the J gene lost 3 bases, with 15 bases spanning the gap. The V gene's germline CDR1 is MGHDK and CDR2 SYGVNS. Study-wide points: Spike regions recognized by vaccine-associated CD4 TCRs spanned the protein, led by 160-218 and 743-854. The donor group comprised mostly white British people and more females; the analysis possibly underestimated clonal diversity.

On this clone: What it binds is unknown.

The V call is TRBV25-1, the J call TRBJ2-7; a possible D gene is TRBD1 (6 bases). Specimen: peripheral blood, collected on day 0 of AZD1222 vaccination. The source of this sequence is an adult in good health. The CDR3 spells CASSLTGSLYEQYF. CDR3 DNA: TGTGCCAGCAGCCTAACAGGGTCTCTCTACGAGCAGTACTTC.